Below, one TCR beta chain is given with its context. The sample belongs to a study of blood T cell repertoires in COVID-19. Study in general: Acute and convalescent COVID-19 samples came from the United States, Italy and Spain.

Clones were sequenced by immunoSEQ multiplex PCR, and TCRdb holds only the in-frame ones, with some missing. The sample contains more than 150,000 clones, around nine tenths of which appear only once. Material for sequencing was peripheral blood. This receptor was obtained from a woman under 30 who had recovered from COVID-19.

CDR3 sequence: CASSLGARELFF. The CDR3 coding sequence is TGTGCCAGCAGCCTGGGGGCCCGGGAGCTGTTTTTT. The chain is built from TRBV5-6 and TRBJ2-2; D is possibly TRBD1 (6 bases). V lost 4 bases and J lost 9, with 10 bases in between. CDR3 length: 12 amino acids. Germline V gene lookup returns CDR1 SGHDT and CDR2 YYEEEE.